Sequencing of this T cell receptor (beta chain) was carried out in a study of long-term antiretroviral therapy in people with HIV. Whole-study findings and limits: HIV repertoires showed narrower CDR3 length ranges than controls. Dominant in the repertoire at all time points were clones expanded before ART. For ART adherence, viral resistance and therapy changes, no data were available.

Survey-level resolution applied to immunoSEQ assay v3.0. Data came from immunoSEQ multiplex PCR; TCRdb stores just in-frame clones and leaves some out. The sample shows 25,000 to 35,000 clones, almost 97% of them seen only once. Germline lookup yields CDR1 SGHVS and CDR2 FQNEAQ. Between the trimmed V and J ends, which lost 2 bases and 9 bases, there was a span of 14 bases. This CDR3 has 13 residues. There were no participants with HIV treated outside the United States. Concerning this clone: What it binds is unknown.

This rearrangement joins TRBV7-8 to TRBJ2-7; no reliable D call. This TCR was sampled from a young man with HIV. Sequenced here: unsorted PBMCs, sampled 6.9 years after starting antiretroviral therapy. CDR3 region: CASSLQTPGGQYF. CDR3 nucleotide sequence: TGTGCCAGCAGCTTACAGACACCAGGCGGGCAGTACTTC.